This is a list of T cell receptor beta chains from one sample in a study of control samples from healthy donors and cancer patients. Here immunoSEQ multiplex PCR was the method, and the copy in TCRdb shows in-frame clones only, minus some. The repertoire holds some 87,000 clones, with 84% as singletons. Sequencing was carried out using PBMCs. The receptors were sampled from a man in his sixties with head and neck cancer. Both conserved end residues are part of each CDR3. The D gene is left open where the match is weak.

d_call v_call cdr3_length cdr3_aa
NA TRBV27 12 CASRTASNEQFF
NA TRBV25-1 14 CASREGSAPDTQYF
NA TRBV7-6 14 CASSLGTQNEKLFF
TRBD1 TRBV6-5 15 CASRQTGTGGYIQYF
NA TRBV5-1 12 CASSPPPAPLHF
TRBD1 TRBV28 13 CASGQGLPYEQYF
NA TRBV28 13 CASSLFLVGGYTF
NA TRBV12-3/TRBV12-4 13 CASSLKAGYGYTF
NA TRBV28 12 CASSLSRYEQYF
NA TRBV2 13 CASRTQGPGELFF
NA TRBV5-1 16 CASSAPKGVSHNEQFF
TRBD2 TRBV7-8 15 CASSLRTSGSYEQYF
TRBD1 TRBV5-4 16 CASSDYRGGMNTEAFF
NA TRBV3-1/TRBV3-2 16 CASSQASHGSREEQYF
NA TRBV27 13 CASSLSSNQPQHF
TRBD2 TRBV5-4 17 CASSAGTSGTTTDTQYF
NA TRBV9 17 CASSVGVRARVNTEAFF
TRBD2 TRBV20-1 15 CSASGREGSYNEQFF
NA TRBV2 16 CASRYLGLADSYEQYF
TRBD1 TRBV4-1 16 CASSPAWGQGKDEQYF
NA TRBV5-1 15 CASRPPRGGNTEAFF
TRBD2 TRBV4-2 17 CASSQAEKSGKTDTQYF
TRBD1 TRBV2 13 CATGQGASYEQYF
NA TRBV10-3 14 CAIKQGLAGYGYTF
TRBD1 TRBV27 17 CASTPGRGLAGANVLTF
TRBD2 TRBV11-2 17 CASSSGLAGGRLREQYF
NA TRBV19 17 CASSIRDIGKRVYGYTF
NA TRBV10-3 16 CAISDYGRTGQETQYF
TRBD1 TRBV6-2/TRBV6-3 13 CASSYSRDSGQYF
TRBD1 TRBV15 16 CATSRSGQGGPDTQYF
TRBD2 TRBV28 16 CASSRLSGRVTDTQYF
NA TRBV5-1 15 CASSPGTRGHEKLFF
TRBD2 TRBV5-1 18 CASSRLPLAGDSYNEQFF
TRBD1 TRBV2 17 CASSEAQWTGFGNTIYF
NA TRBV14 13 CASSPLGFGGYTF
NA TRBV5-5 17 CASSLVPAGFGGNTIYF
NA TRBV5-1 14 CASRPGQTYNEQFF
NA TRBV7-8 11 CASSLSREQFF
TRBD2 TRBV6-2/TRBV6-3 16 CASSYTGLAGYNEQFF
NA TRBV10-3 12 CATRGGDYGYTF
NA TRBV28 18 CASSPTPGRRLSSYEQYF
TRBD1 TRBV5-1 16 CASSDGASGGRDEQFF